This T cell receptor beta chain came from a study of breast tumors, draining lymph nodes, adjacent tissues. In germline, CDR1 is LNHNV, CDR2 YYDKDF (reference sequence). The CDR3 loop spans 15 amino acids. One entry per CDR3 protein results from TCRdb running MiXCR on the multiplex PCR reads. Among about 200,000 distinct CDR3 sequences listed, 25% to 40% were seen once. About this clonotype itself: Its antigen is as yet unknown. A read error may produce the germline difference seen at one junction end.

Breast cancer patients provided tissue from their axillary draining lymph nodes. The study's findings and limits: Compared with basal-like, luminal-like tumors shared significantly more repertoire with nontumor tissue. Compared with lymph nodes, tumors were less diverse; compared with nontumor tissue, more.

The chain employs TRBV15 and TRBJ2-7; either TRBD1 or TRBD2 may supply D (5 bases each). Source material: axillary lymph node tissue. This sequence was found in a female donor with breast cancer. Some clones in this sample may be carry-over from other donors' samples. The CDR3 loop is CATSGDLSRDEGRYF. The CDR3 bases are TGTGCCACCAGCGGAGACCTTTCCAGGGACGAAGGGCGGTACTTC.